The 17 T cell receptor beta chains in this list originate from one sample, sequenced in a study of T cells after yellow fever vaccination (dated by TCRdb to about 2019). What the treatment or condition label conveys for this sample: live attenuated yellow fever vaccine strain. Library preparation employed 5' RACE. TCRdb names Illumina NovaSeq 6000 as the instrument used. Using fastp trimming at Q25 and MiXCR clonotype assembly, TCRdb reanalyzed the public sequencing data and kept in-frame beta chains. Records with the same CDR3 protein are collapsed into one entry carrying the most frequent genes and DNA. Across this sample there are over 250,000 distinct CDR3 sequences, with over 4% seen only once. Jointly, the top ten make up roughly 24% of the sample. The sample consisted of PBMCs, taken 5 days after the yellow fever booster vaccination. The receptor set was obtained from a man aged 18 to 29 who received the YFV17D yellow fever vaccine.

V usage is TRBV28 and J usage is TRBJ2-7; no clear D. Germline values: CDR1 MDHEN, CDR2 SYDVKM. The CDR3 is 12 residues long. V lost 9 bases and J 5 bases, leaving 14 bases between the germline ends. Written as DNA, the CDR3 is TGTGCCAGTGCCGCCCCGGGCCACGAGCAGTACGTC. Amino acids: CASAAPGHEQYV.

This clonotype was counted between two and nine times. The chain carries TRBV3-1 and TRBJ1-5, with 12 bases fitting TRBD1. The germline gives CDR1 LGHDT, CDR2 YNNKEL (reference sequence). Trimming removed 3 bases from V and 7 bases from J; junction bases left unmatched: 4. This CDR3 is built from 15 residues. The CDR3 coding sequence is TGTGCCAGCAGCCAGGGACAGGGGGCCTCGCAGCCCCAGCATTTT. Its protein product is CASSQGQGASQPQHF. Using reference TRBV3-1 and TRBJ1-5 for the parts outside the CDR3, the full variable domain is DTAVSQTPKYLVTQMGNDKSIKCEQNLGHDTMYWYKQDSKKFLKIMFSYNNKELIINETVPNRFSPKSPDKAHLNLHINSLELGDSAVYFCASSQGQGASQPQHFGDGTRLSIL.

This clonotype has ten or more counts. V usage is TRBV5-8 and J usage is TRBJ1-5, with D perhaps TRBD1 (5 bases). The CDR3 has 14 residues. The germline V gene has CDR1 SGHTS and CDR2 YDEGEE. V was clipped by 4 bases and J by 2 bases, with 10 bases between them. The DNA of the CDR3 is TGTGCCAGCAGCCGTGTGGGGGGCAATCAGCCCCAGCATTTT. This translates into CASSRVGGNQPQHF.

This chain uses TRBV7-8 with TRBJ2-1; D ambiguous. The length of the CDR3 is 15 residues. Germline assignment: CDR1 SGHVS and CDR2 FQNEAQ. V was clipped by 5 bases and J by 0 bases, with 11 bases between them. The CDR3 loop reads CASSEPLSSYNEQFF. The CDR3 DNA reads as TGTGCCAGCAGCGAACCCTTGAGCTCCTACAATGAGCAGTTCTTC.

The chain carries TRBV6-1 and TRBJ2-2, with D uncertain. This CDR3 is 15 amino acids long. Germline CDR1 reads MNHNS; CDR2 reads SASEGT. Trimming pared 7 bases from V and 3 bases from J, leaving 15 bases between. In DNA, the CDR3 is TGTGCCAGCACCCCTGACCAAACATACACCGGGGAGCTGTTTTTT. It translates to CASTPDQTYTGELFF.

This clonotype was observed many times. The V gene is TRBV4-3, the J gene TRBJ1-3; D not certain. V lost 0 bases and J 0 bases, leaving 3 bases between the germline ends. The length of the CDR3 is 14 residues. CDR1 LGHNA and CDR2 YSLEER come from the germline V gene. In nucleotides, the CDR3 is TGCGCCAGCAGCCAAGACCGCTCTGGAAACACCATATATTTT. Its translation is CASSQDRSGNTIYF.

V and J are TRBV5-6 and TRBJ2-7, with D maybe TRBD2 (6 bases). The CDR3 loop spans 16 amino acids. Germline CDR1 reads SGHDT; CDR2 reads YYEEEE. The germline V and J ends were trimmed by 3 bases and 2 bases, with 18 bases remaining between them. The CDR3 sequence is CASSSAGGYETYEQYF. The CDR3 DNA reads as TGTGCCAGCAGCTCGGCTGGGGGGTACGAGACCTACGAGCAGTACTTC.

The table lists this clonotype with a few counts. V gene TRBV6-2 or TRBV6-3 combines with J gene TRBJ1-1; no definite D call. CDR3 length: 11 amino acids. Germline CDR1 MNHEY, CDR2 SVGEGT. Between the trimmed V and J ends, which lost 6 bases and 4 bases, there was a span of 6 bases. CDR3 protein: CASSISTEAFF. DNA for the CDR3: TGTGCCAGCAGCATAAGCACTGAAGCTTTCTTT.

The CDR3 loop is CATRGLTGTDTQYF. In DNA, the CDR3 is TGTGCCACTCGAGGGCTTACTGGGACAGATACGCAGTATTTT. The rearrangement uses TRBV7-2 and TRBJ2-3; weak D call: TRBD2 (5 bases). Germline V gene data show CDR1 as SGHTA and CDR2 as FQGNSA. The CDR3 is made up of 14 amino acids. Trimming shortened V by 10 bases and J by 3 bases, and 17 bases separated the two germline ends.

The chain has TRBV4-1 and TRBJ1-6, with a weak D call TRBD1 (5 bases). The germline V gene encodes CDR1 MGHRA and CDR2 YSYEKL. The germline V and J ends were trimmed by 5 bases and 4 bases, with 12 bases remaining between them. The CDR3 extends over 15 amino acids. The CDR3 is CASSIREGYNSPLHF. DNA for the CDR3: TGCGCCAGCAGCATCAGGGAGGGGTATAATTCACCCCTCCACTTT.

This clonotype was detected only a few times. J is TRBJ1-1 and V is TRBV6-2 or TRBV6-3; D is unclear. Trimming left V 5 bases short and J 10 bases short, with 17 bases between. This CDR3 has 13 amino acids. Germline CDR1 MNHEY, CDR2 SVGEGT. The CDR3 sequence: CASSTPGPLGAFF. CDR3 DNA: TGTGCCAGCAGTACACCTGGGCCGCTTGGAGCTTTCTTT.

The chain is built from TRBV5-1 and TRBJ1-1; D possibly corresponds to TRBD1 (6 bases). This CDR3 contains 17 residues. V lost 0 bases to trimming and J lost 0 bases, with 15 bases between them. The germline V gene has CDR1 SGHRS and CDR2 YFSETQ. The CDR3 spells CASSLARQWGLNTEAFF. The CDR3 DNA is TGCGCCAGCAGCTTGGCTAGACAGTGGGGGCTGAACACTGAAGCTTTCTTT.

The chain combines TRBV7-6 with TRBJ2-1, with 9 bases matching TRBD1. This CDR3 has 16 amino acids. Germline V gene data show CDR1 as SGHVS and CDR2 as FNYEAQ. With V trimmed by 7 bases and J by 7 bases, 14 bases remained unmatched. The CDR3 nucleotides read TGTGCCAGCACCCCCTTACAGGGGGCGCATGGTAATGAGCAGTTCTTC. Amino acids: CASTPLQGAHGNEQFF.

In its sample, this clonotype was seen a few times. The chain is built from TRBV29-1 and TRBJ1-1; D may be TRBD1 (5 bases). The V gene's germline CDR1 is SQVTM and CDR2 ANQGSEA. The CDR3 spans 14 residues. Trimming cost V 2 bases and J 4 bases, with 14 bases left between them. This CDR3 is CSVELRAEFTEAFF. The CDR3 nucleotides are TGCAGCGTTGAACTCAGGGCCGAATTCACTGAAGCTTTCTTT.

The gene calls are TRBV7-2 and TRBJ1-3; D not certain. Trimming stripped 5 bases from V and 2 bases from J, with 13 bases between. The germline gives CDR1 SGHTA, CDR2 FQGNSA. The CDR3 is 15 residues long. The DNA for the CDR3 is TGTGCCAGCAGCCCCACGTTTAACCCTGGAAACACCATATATTTT. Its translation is CASSPTFNPGNTIYF.

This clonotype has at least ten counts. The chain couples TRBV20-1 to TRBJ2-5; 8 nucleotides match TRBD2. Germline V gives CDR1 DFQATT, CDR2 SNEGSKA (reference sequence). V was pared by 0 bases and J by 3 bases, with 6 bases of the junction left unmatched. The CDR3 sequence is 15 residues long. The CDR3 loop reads CSARDGDSGEETQYF. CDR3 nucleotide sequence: TGCAGTGCTAGAGATGGGGATAGCGGGGAAGAGACCCAGTACTTC.

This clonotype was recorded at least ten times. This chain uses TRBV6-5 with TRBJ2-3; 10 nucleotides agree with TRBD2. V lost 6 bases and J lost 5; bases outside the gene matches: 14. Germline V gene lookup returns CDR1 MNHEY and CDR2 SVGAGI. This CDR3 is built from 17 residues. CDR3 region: CASSSLAAGGPKDTQYF. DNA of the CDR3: TGTGCCAGCAGCTCGCTAGCAGCGGGGGGGCCGAAAGATACGCAGTATTTT.